This T cell receptor beta chain originates from a study of Ad26.COV2.S vaccination and SARS-CoV-2 variants. Treatment: around 19 received Ad26.COV2.S at low or high dose, single or two shots; 5 received placebo; per-sample allocation not given. Samples were taken on day 63 after the first vaccine or placebo injection. The CDR3 sequence is 11 residues long. Trimming cost V 5 bases and J 3 bases, with 4 bases left between them. CDR1 and CDR2 (germline): SGHVS, FQNEAQ. The study, taken as a whole, reports: Measurement of non-spike TCR breadth gave similar results in vaccine and placebo recipients.

Sequencing was performed with immunoSEQ multiplex PCR; in TCRdb, only in-frame clones are kept and a portion is missing. The data hold some 410,000 clones, with roughly 90% observed a single time. Remarks on this clone: Its specificity is not known. The sample contains more than one DNA sequence encoding this CDR3.

The specimen comprised peripheral blood, sampled in a trial of Ad26.COV2.S vaccine versus placebo. This receptor was taken from a person between 18 and 60 years old who received the Ad26.COV2.S COVID-19 vaccine or a placebo. The chain links TRBV7-8 to TRBJ2-5; D unresolved. DNA for the CDR3: TGTGCCAGCAGCCCTAAAGAGACCCAGTACTTC. Protein product: CASSPKETQYF.